The 18 T cell receptor beta chains below all came from one sample that was sequenced in a study of technical replicates of blood from a few donors. The table came from immunoSEQ multiplex PCR; TCRdb's copy has only in-frame clones and leaves some out. This table holds tens of thousands of clones, more than 90% found once. Sequencing was done on a sample of T cells isolated from PBMCs. These receptors were collected from a human donor in good health.

V usage is TRBV4-1 and J usage is TRBJ2-2; 9 positions agree with TRBD2. The CDR3 totals 15 residues. V lost 0 bases and J lost 9; bases outside the gene matches: 5. Germline CDR1 and CDR2: MGHRA and YSYEKL. The CDR3: CASSQEGREGWELFF. CDR3 DNA: TGCGCCAGCAGCCAAGAGGGGCGGGAGGGGTGGGAGCTGTTTTTT.

This chain links TRBV14 with TRBJ2-7; D gene unclear. The germline V gene encodes CDR1 SGHDN and CDR2 FVKESK. Trimming removed 4 bases from V and 4 bases from J, with 8 bases in between. The CDR3 totals 12 residues. CDR3 nucleotides: TGTGCCAGCAGCCTGTCAGGATACGAGCAGTACTTC. Its translation: CASSLSGYEQYF.

The chain couples TRBV6-1 to TRBJ1-2; TRBD1 might be the D (6 bases). Germline CDR1 MNHNS, CDR2 SASEGT. Trimming removed 6 bases from V and 2 bases from J, with 10 bases in between. The CDR3 covers 13 residues. CDR3 coding DNA: TGTGCCAGCAGGCACGACAGGAACTATGGCTACACCTTC. This sequence encodes CASRHDRNYGYTF.

This clone has a handful of counts. The chain couples TRBV2 to TRBJ1-6; D gene unclear. The CDR3 sequence is 14 residues long. V dropped 6 bases and J dropped 5 bases, with 11 bases sitting between them. From germline, CDR1 is SNHLY and CDR2 FYNNEI. Written as DNA, the CDR3 is TGTGCCAGCAGGTATGAGAGAGATAATTCACCCCTCCACTTT. Amino acid sequence: CASRYERDNSPLHF.

The chain links TRBV5-5 to TRBJ2-2; D might be TRBD2 (6 bases). V lost 2 bases and J lost 6, with 8 bases in between. This CDR3 is built from 13 residues. Germline V gene sequence: CDR1 SGHKS, CDR2 YYEKEE (reference sequence). DNA for the CDR3: TGTGCCAGCAGCTTATGGGAGGCCGGGGAGCTGTTTTTT. It specifies CASSLWEAGELFF. The complete variable domain, with remaining parts taken from reference TRBV5-5 and TRBJ2-2, reads DAGVTQSPTHLIKTRGQQVTLRCSPISGHKSVSWYQQVLGQGPQFIFQYYEKEERGRGNFPDRFSARQFPNYSSELNVNALLLGDSALYLCASSLWEAGELFFGEGSRLTVL.

This chain joins TRBV7-9 and TRBJ1-2; D unclear. Germline CDR1 SEHNR, CDR2 FQNEAQ (reference sequence). The CDR3 is 15 amino acids. V lost 6 bases, J lost 1 base, and 15 bases lay in between. The CDR3 loop is CASSSASAFNYGYTF. The CDR3 coding sequence is TGTGCCAGCAGTTCTGCTAGTGCTTTTAACTATGGCTACACCTTC. Supplemented by reference TRBV7-9 and TRBJ1-2, the full variable domain reads DTGVSQNPRHKITKRGQNVTFRCDPISEHNRLYWYRQTLGQGPEFLTYFQNEAQLEKSRLLSDRFSAERPKGSFSTLEIQRTEQGDSAMYLCASSSASAFNYGYTFGSGTRLTVV.

The chain carries TRBV7-9 and TRBJ2-2; maybe TRBD1 (5 bases). The CDR3 runs 17 residues. Germline V lookup: CDR1 SEHNR, CDR2 FQNEAQ (reference sequence). Trimming shortened V by 2 bases and J by 4 bases, and 17 bases separated the two germline ends. The CDR3 sequence is CASSLLGRARFTGELFF. The CDR3 DNA reads TGTGCCAGCAGCTTATTGGGCAGGGCTCGTTTCACCGGGGAGCTGTTTTTT.

The DNA of the CDR3 is TGTGCCAGCAGTGAAGTTAGCGGACAGGGGCATCAGCCCCAGCATTTT. It yields the protein CASSEVSGQGHQPQHF. This chain uses TRBV6-1 with TRBJ1-5; TRBD1 aligns across 9 bases. This CDR3 region has 16 residues. Germline trimming cut 1 base from V and 5 bases from J; bases unmatched to any gene: 6. CDR1 is MNHNS and CDR2 is SASEGT in the germline V gene.

The chain carries TRBV11-3 and TRBJ2-1, with TRBD2 matching over 14 bases. This CDR3 comprises 16 residues. Germline values: CDR1 SGHNT, CDR2 YENEEA. Trimming cost V 4 bases and J 3 bases; bases outside gene matches: 2. The CDR3 region has the DNA TGTGCCAGCAGCTCAGGGACTAGCGGGAGCTACAATGAGCAGTTCTTC. Protein sequence: CASSSGTSGSYNEQFF.

V is TRBV5-1 and J is TRBJ2-3, with TRBD2 matching 10 bases. From germline, CDR1 is SGHRS and CDR2 YFSETQ. The CDR3 length is 15 residues. J was trimmed by 1 base and V by 3 bases; bases with no gene match: 2. The DNA for the CDR3 is TGCGCCAGCAGCTCCGGGACTAGCGGCACAGATACGCAGTATTTT. Protein: CASSSGTSGTDTQYF.

The V and J genes are TRBV19 and TRBJ2-6; no definite D call. The CDR3 contains 15 residues. Trimming left V 3 bases short and J 2 bases short, with 8 bases between. Germline values: CDR1 LNHDA, CDR2 SQIVND (reference sequence). CDR3 residues: CASSMEQPGANVLTF. The CDR3 DNA reads as TGTGCCAGTAGTATGGAACAGCCTGGGGCCAACGTCCTGACTTTC.

V usage is TRBV25-1 and J usage is TRBJ1-1; 7 bases agree with TRBD1. This CDR3 is built from 13 residues. Germline V gene data show CDR1 as MGHDK and CDR2 as SYGVNS. V was pared by 1 base and J by 7 bases, with 3 bases of the junction left unmatched. Here the CDR3 reads CASSELGQLEAFF. DNA of the CDR3: TGTGCCAGCAGTGAATTGGGACAGCTTGAAGCTTTCTTT.

The genes are TRBV30 and TRBJ2-1; TRBD2 aligns across 7 bases. CDR1 is GTSNPN and CDR2 is SVGIG in the germline V gene (reference sequence). Trimming cost V 7 bases and J 12 bases; bases outside gene matches: 15. The CDR3 covers 13 residues. CDR3 DNA: TGTGCCTTGAAGCGGGGCGGTCCCCAGGTGCAGTTCTTC. Protein: CALKRGGPQVQFF.

The DNA for the CDR3 is TGTGCCAGCAGTTTGATATCGGGGAACACTGAAGCTTTCTTT. It encodes CASSLISGNTEAFF. The chain uses TRBV6-6 and TRBJ1-1; no clear D. This CDR3 is built from 14 residues. Trimming removed 4 bases at V and 1 base at J, with 10 bases between. Germline values: CDR1 MNHNY, CDR2 SVGAGI (reference sequence).

The chain combines TRBV29-1 with TRBJ2-3; 7 bases are a match to TRBD2. The CDR3 length is 15 residues. Germline CDR1 reads SQVTM; CDR2 reads ANQGSEA. V was clipped by 4 bases and J by 0 bases; unmatched bases: 7. For the CDR3, the DNA is TGCAGCGTTGGCCGGGGGGAATCTAGCACAGATACGCAGTATTTT. This codes for CSVGRGESSTDTQYF.

V and J are TRBV29-1 and TRBJ2-7, with 7 bases aligning to TRBD2. J lost 5 bases, V lost 1 base, and 2 bases had no gene match. This CDR3 is 12 amino acids long. Germline V gene lookup returns CDR1 SQVTM and CDR2 ANQGSEA. CDR3 loop: CSVEGTSDEQYF. In DNA form, the CDR3 reads TGCAGCGTTGAAGGGACTAGTGACGAGCAGTACTTC.

The V and J genes are TRBV5-1 and TRBJ2-1; no clear D. Germline assignment: CDR1 SGHRS and CDR2 YFSETQ. Trimming cost V 4 bases and J 4 bases, with 9 bases left between them. This CDR3 region has 13 residues. CDR3 in DNA: TGCGCCAGCAGCCCGCAGATATACAATGAGCAGTTCTTC. Translation: CASSPQIYNEQFF.

The chain combines TRBV4-2 with TRBJ2-3; 12 positions agree with TRBD2. The V gene end was trimmed by 3 bases and the J gene end by 5 bases; junction bases not matched to a gene: 6. CDR3 length equals 16 residues. Germline assignment: CDR1 LGHNA and CDR2 YNFKEQ. The CDR3 nucleotides are TGTGCCAGCAGCCAGGCTAGCGGGGGGGGCATAGATACGCAGTATTTT. The encoded protein is CASSQASGGGIDTQYF.